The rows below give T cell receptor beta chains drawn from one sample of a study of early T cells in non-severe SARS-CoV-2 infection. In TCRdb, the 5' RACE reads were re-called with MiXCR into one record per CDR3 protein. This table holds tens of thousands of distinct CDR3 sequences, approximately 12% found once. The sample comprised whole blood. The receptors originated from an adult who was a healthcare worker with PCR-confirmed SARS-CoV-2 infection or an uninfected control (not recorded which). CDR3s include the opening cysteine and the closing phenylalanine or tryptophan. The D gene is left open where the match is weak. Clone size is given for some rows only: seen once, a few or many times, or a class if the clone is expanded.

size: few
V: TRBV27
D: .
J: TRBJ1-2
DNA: TGTGCCAGCAGTCGGGGAGGTGGCTATGGCTACACCTTC
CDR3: CASSRGGGYGYTF

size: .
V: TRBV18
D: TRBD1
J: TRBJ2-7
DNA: TGTGCCAGCTCAGCACAGGGGGCTGGCTACGAGCAGTACTTC
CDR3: CASSAQGAGYEQYF

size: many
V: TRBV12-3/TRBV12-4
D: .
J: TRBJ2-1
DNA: TGTGCCAGCAGTTGGAGGGACACCCACAATGAGCAGTTCTTC
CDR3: CASSWRDTHNEQFF

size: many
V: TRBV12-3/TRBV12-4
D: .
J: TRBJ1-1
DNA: TGTGCCAGCAGACCAAGCAGGGTGAACACTGAAGCTTTCTTT
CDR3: CASRPSRVNTEAFF

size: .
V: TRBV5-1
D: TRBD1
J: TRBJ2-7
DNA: TGCGCCAGCAGCTTGCCTCCGGGACAGGTCCGTCACGAGCAGTACTTC
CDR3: CASSLPPGQVRHEQYF

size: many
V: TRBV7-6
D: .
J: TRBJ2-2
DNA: TGTGCCAGCAGCTTAAGGGTTACCGGGGAGCTGTTTTTT
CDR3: CASSLRVTGELFF

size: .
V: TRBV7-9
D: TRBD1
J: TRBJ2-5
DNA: TGTGCCAGCACCCCCCCCGGGACAGATCAAGAGACCCAGTACTTC
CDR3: CASTPPGTDQETQYF

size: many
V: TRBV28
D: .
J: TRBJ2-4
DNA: TGTGCCAGCACAACTGGAGGGTGGAACATTCAGTACTTC
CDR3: CASTTGGWNIQYF

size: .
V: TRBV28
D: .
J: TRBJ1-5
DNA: TGTGCCAGCAGATTGGGGGCAGTGCAGGGAGGCTTCCAGCATTTT
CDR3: CASRLGAVQGGFQHF

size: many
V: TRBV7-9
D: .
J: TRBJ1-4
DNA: TGTGCCAGCAGCTCCACCCAGAGCCAGGGTTATGAAAAACTGTTTTTT
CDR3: CASSSTQSQGYEKLFF

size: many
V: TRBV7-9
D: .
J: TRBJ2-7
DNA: TGTGCCAGCAGCTTAGCGCGAAGTCCTAGCGATTTCTACGAGCAGTACTTC
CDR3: CASSLARSPSDFYEQYF

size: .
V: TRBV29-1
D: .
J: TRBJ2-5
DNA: TGCAGCGTTGACAGGGGATCCCTAGAGACCCAGTACTTC
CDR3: CSVDRGSLETQYF

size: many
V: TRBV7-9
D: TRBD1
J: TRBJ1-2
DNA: TGTGCCAGCAGCTCCGGGACAGGGGGCGTTTATGGCTACACCTTC
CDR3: CASSSGTGGVYGYTF

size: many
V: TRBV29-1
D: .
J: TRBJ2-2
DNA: TGCAGCGCCGGAGGCCTTAGCACCGGGGAGCTGTTTTTT
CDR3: CSAGGLSTGELFF

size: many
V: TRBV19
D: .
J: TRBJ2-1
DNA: TGTGCCAGTAGTATAGATCTCGAGGGATACAATGAGCAGTTCTTC
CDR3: CASSIDLEGYNEQFF

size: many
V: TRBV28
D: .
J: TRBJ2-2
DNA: TGTGCCAGCAGTTTTGGACCGACGAACACCGGGGAGCTGTTTTTT
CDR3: CASSFGPTNTGELFF

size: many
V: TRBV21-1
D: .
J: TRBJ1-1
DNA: TGTGCCAGCAGCTACCCGGGACAGGGGGCGGAAGCTTTCTTT
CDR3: CASSYPGQGAEAFF

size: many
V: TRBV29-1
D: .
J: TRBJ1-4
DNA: TGCAGCGTTCAGGGATTCCGAGGGGAACTGTTTTTT
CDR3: CSVQGFRGELFF

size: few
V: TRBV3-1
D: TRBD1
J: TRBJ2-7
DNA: TGTGCCAGCAGCCCCGGGACAGGGTCGTACGAGCAGTACTTC
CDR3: CASSPGTGSYEQYF

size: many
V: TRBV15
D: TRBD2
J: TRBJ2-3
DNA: TGTGCCACCAGCCCATCGGGGCTAGCGGGACCAACTAGCACAGATACGCAGTATTTT
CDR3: CATSPSGLAGPTSTDTQYF

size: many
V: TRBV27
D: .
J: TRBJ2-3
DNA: TGTGCCAGCAGTTTAGGAGCGCCTAGCACAGATACGCAGTATTTT
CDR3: CASSLGAPSTDTQYF

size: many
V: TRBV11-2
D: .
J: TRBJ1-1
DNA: TGTGCCAGCAGCTCCTTGGCGGGTTTCCCTGAAGCTTTCTTT
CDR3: CASSSLAGFPEAFF

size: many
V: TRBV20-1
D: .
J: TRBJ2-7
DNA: TGCAGTGCTAGGAGGTTAGCGCAGTACTACGAGCAGTACTTC
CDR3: CSARRLAQYYEQYF

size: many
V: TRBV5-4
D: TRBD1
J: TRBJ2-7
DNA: TGTGCCAGCAGCTCTAGACAGGGGAATGCCTACGAGCAGTACTTC
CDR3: CASSSRQGNAYEQYF

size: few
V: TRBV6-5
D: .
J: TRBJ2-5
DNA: TGTGCCAGCAGTTACTTTCGAGGGGATGAGACCCAGTACTTC
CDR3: CASSYFRGDETQYF

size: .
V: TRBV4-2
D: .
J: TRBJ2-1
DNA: TGTGCCAGCAGCCAAGAATCGGACTACAACAATGAGCAGTTCTTC
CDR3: CASSQESDYNNEQFF